Listed below are T cell receptor beta chains from one sample, sequenced in a study of shared clonotypes between healthy human individuals. Assay used: immunoSEQ multiplex PCR; TCRdb lists only in-frame clones, some missing. This table has 1.6 million or so clones, roughly 95% appearing once. Sequencing was carried out using naive CD4+ T cells sorted from blood. All receptors derive from a man aged 30-40 years in good health. Each CDR3 is given with its conserved first and last residue. D genes are given only for firm matches. Where a row states a size, it is once, few, many or the class of an expanded clone; other rows omit it.

clone_size j_call d_call v_call cdr3_aa cdr3_nt
- TRBJ2-5 - TRBV5-1 CASSREETQYF TGCGCCAGCAGCCGGGAAGAGACCCAGTACTTC
- TRBJ2-3 - TRBV5-5 CASSLGPLLGDTQYF TGTGCCAGCAGCTTGGGACCCTTGCTGGGAGATACGCAGTATTTT
once TRBJ1-4 - TRBV5-1 CASSLKIGTGNEKLFF TGCGCCAGCAGCTTGAAGATTGGTACCGGTAATGAAAAACTGTTTTTT
- TRBJ2-1 TRBD2 TRBV6-6 CASSYELRERNEQFF TGTGCCAGCAGTTACGAATTGCGGGAGAGGAATGAGCAGTTCTTC
- TRBJ1-4 TRBD1 TRBV11-2 CASSFRDRGYRVFF TGTGCCAGCAGCTTCCGGGACAGGGGCTATAGAGTGTTTTTT
- TRBJ2-3 - TRBV18 CASSQHTSYDTQYF TGTGCCAGCTCACAACACACTAGTTACGATACGCAGTATTTT
- TRBJ2-3 - TRBV15 CATSREGDTQYF TGTGCCACCAGCAGAGAGGGAGATACGCAGTATTTT
- TRBJ2-1 TRBD2 TRBV10-3 CAIRAIAGEGNEQFF TGTGCCATCAGAGCAATAGCGGGAGAGGGGAATGAGCAGTTCTTC
- TRBJ2-3 TRBD2 TRBV29-1 CSGGRAFTDTQYF TGCAGCGGAGGGAGGGCCTTCACAGATACGCAGTATTTT
- TRBJ2-3 - TRBV2 CASSDERVISTDTQYF TGTGCCAGCAGTGACGAGCGGGTTATTAGCACAGATACGCAGTATTTT
- TRBJ2-7 - TRBV28 CASTPDSLHEQYF TGTGCCAGCACTCCGGATAGCTTGCACGAGCAGTACTTC
- TRBJ2-3 TRBD2 TRBV9 CASSSVRTSGNTDTQYF TGTGCCAGCAGCTCCGTAAGGACTAGCGGAAACACAGATACGCAGTATTTT
- TRBJ1-2 - TRBV7-9 CASSPRTLQGYTF TGTGCCAGCAGCCCCCGTACCTTGCAAGGCTACACCTTC
- TRBJ1-2 - TRBV28 CASNETPQGSYGYTF TGTGCCAGCAACGAGACGCCACAGGGTTCCTATGGCTACACCTTC
- TRBJ2-7 - TRBV7-5 CARTPSPGQGGDEQYF TGTGCCAGAACCCCCTCCCCGGGACAGGGAGGGGACGAGCAGTACTTC
- TRBJ1-3 - TRBV2 CASGGSQNRGMGF TGTGCCAGCGGCGGGAGCCAGAACCGGGGAATGGGTTTT
- TRBJ2-2 - TRBV11-3 CASSKTGDRLFF TGTGCCAGCAGTAAAACGGGGGATAGGCTGTTTTTT
once TRBJ2-1 - TRBV4-2 CASSQDGTYNEQFF TGTGCCAGCAGCCAAGATGGCACCTACAATGAGCAGTTCTTC
- TRBJ2-3 TRBD2 TRBV11-2 CASSLAGGSADTQYF TGTGCCAGCAGCTTGGCGGGAGGCTCGGCAGATACGCAGTATTTT
- TRBJ1-1 - TRBV6-6 CASRSRGRTEAFF TGTGCCAGCAGGTCCAGGGGCCGCACTGAAGCTTTCTTT
- TRBJ1-5 TRBD1 TRBV28 CASSVRQGASNQPQHF TGTGCCAGCAGCGTCCGACAGGGGGCGAGCAATCAGCCCCAGCATTTT
- TRBJ2-1 - TRBV15 CATDASPSSYNEQFF TGTGCCACCGACGCGTCCCCGAGCTCCTACAATGAGCAGTTCTTC
- TRBJ2-7 TRBD1 TRBV10-3 CAISEYRTGAYEQYF TGTGCCATCAGTGAGTACAGGACAGGGGCCTACGAGCAGTACTTC
- TRBJ2-1 - TRBV18 CASSITRDNEQFF TGTGCCAGCTCAATTACTAGGGACAATGAGCAGTTCTTC
- TRBJ2-5 - TRBV5-4 CASSLVGQETQYF TGTGCCAGCAGCTTGGTAGGACAAGAGACCCAGTACTTC
- TRBJ2-7 - TRBV18 CASSHDSAYEQYF TGTGCCAGCTCGCATGACAGTGCCTACGAGCAGTACTTC
- TRBJ2-3 - TRBV28 CASSLTGPLDTQYF TGTGCCAGCAGTTTGACGGGGCCATTAGATACGCAGTATTTT
- TRBJ1-1 - TRBV21-1 CASSLHGGAFF TGTGCCAGCTCCCTCCATGGGGGAGCTTTCTTT
- TRBJ2-1 - TRBV5-1 CASSLVGGGPNEQFF TGCGCCAGCAGCTTGGTTGGCGGGGGCCCCAATGAGCAGTTCTTC
- TRBJ1-1 - TRBV30 CAWSAHRSTLEAFF TGTGCCTGGAGTGCGCACAGGAGTACCCTTGAAGCTTTCTTT